This section outlines one T cell receptor beta chain sequence together with its context. Its antigen is currently unknown. Germline loops: CDR1 SGDLS, CDR2 YYNGEE. The CDR3 is 16 residues long. The ends were cut back, 1 base at V and 10 bases at J, with 18 bases in the middle. Sample time point: before natalizumab initiation. All patients had prior interferon beta, and all PML patients were female. T0 blood was collected before the first natalizumab infusion. This sample stems from a study of multiple sclerosis patients with progressive multifocal leukoencephalopathy. Whole-study results and caveats: Less diverse TRB repertoires were suggested in most PML patients. Clones expanded at PML were already present before and during natalizumab.

Some clones are missing from TCRdb's copy, which holds only in-frame ones; the method was immunoSEQ multiplex PCR. This sample carries fewer than 35,000 clones, approximately 91% of them seen once, and the ten largest clones take about 1.5%. The chain combines TRBV9 with TRBJ1-6; D may be TRBD1 (5 bases). The clonotype originates from a human donor with multiple sclerosis. The sample was PBMCs. The CDR3 region is CASSVKDGRDGSPLHF. The DNA of the CDR3 is TGTGCCAGCAGCGTAAAGGATGGCAGGGACGGCTCACCCCTCCACTTT.